This T cell receptor (beta chain) was profiled in a study of radiotherapy plus CTLA-4 blockade in lung cancer. Overall study context: With 31% of patients having disease control, objective responses were seen in roughly 18%.

The table came from immunoSEQ multiplex PCR; TCRdb's copy has only in-frame clones and leaves some out. The sample holds around 100,000 clones, under 85% seen once. V gave up 5 bases and J gave up 1 base; unmatched junction bases: 5. The germline V gene encodes CDR1 LNHDA and CDR2 SQIVND (reference sequence). The CDR3 is 15 amino acids. V usage is TRBV19 and J usage is TRBJ2-1; TRBD2 agrees at 7 bases. The source material was peripheral blood, sampled from a patient treated with radiotherapy plus ipilimumab. This receptor was identified in a human donor with non-small cell lung cancer who had a partial response to radiotherapy plus ipilimumab. Some clones in this sample may be carry-over from other donors' samples. The CDR3 reads CASSPGLVSYNEQFF. The CDR3 coding sequence is TGTGCCAGTAGTCCCGGACTAGTATCCTACAATGAGCAGTTCTTC.